This T cell receptor beta chain was sequenced during a study of shared clonotypes between healthy human individuals. TCRdb keeps only in-frame clones here, not all; method: immunoSEQ multiplex PCR. The sample lists 2,500,000 or so clones; 93% were seen once. Sequencing used naive CD4+ T cells from PBMCs. The subset is: CD45RA+ positively selected. The receptor's source is a young man in good health. Some clones in this sample may be carry-over from other donors' samples.

Written as DNA, the CDR3 is TGTGCCAGCAGTTACAGGGACGGCCAGTACACTGAAGCTTTCTTT. Protein sequence: CASSYRDGQYTEAFF. The gene calls are TRBV6-6 and TRBJ1-1, with D tentatively TRBD1 (5 bases). CDR1 and CDR2 (germline): MNHNY, SVGAGI (reference sequence). V was trimmed by 2 bases and J by 3 bases, leaving 13 bases between them. The CDR3 consists of 15 residues.